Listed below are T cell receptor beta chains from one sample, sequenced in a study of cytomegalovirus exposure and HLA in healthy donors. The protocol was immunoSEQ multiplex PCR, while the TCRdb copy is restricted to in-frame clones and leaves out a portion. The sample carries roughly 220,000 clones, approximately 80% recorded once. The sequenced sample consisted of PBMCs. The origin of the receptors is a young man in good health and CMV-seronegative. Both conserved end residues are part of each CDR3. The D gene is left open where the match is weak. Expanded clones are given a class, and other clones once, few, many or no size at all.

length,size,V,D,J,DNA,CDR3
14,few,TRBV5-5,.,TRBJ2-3,TGTGCCAGCAGTTTTTACCTCAGGGGAGATACGCAGTATTTT,CASSFYLRGDTQYF
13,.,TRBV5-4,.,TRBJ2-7,TGTGCCAGCAGCTTGGAAATAACCTACGAGCAGTACTTC,CASSLEITYEQYF
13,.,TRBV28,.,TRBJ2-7,TGTGCCAGCAACCTCGCGGCGACCTACGAGCAGTACTTC,CASNLAATYEQYF
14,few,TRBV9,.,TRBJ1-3,TGTGCCAGCAGCGTAGATCACAGGGGAAACACCATATATTTT,CASSVDHRGNTIYF
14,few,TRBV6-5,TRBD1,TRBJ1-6,TGTGCCAGCAAACGACAGGGCCTAAATTCACCCCTCCACTTT,CASKRQGLNSPLHF
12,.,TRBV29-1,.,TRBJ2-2,TGCAGCGTTAACAGAAACACCGGGGAGCTGTTTTTT,CSVNRNTGELFF
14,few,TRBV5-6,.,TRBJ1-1,TGTGCCAGCAGCATATCCCGGGGGAACACTGAAGCTTTCTTT,CASSISRGNTEAFF
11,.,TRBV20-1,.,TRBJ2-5,TGCAGTGCTGCTAATCAAGAGACCCAGTACTTC,CSAANQETQYF
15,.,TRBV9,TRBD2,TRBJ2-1,TGTGCCAGCAGCGTAGTGCTAGCGGACTACAATGAGCAGTTCTTC,CASSVVLADYNEQFF
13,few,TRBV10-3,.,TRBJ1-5,TGTGCCATCAGTGACTCGACAGGTCAGCCCCAGCATTTT,CAISDSTGQPQHF
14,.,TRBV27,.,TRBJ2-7,TGTGCCAGCAGTCTGGGCCTAAGCTCCTACGAGCAGTACTTC,CASSLGLSSYEQYF
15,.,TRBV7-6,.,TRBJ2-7,TGTGCCAGCAGCTTAGGACATGTTACTTTCTACGAGCAGTACTTC,CASSLGHVTFYEQYF
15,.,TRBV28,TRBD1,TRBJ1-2,TGTGCCAGCAGGGCTACCGGGACAGGGGAGTATGGCTACACCTTC,CASRATGTGEYGYTF
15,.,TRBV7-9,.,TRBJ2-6,TGTGCCAGGTCGGGGGGCCCTTTAGTGGCCAACGTCCTGACTTTC,CARSGGPLVANVLTF
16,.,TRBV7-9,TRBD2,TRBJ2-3,TGTGCCAGCAGCTCCGGGACTAGCGGGGGGGCAGATACGCAGTATTTT,CASSSGTSGGADTQYF
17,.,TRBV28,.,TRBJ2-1,TGTGCCAGCAGTTTGGGCAGGGCCCTCGTTTTTGAGGCGGAGCAGTTCTTC,CASSLGRALVFEAEQFF
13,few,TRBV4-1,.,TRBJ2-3,TGCGCCAGCAGCCAAGATGACAGGGATACGCAGTATTTT,CASSQDDRDTQYF
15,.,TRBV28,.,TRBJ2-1,TGTGCCAGCAGGGGGGCCTGGGCTCTCTACAATGAGCAGTTCTTC,CASRGAWALYNEQFF
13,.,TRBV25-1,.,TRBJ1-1,TGTGCCAGCACCGCCCTGGGGGGCACTGAAGCTTTCTTT,CASTALGGTEAFF
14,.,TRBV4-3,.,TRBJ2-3,TGCGCCAGCAGCCAAGGGGCCCTCACAGATACGCAGTATTTT,CASSQGALTDTQYF
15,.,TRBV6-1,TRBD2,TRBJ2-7,TGTGCCAGCAGACCTAGCGGGGGGGAGTCCTACGAGCAGTACTTC,CASRPSGGESYEQYF
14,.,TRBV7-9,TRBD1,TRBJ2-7,TGTGCCAGCAGCCCAAAGACAGGGGTGGAAGAGCAGTACTTC,CASSPKTGVEEQYF
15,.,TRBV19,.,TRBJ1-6,TGTGCCAGTTCCCTCGGTCGGGAGGTTAATTCACCCCTCCACTTT,CASSLGREVNSPLHF
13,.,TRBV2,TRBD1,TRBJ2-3,TGTGCCAACAACAGGGGAAGCACAGATACGCAGTATTTT,CANNRGSTDTQYF
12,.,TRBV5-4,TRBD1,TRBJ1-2,TGTGCCAGCAGCCCGTGGACAGGCTCCTACACCTTC,CASSPWTGSYTF
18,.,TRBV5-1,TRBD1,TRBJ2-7,TGCGCCAGCAGCGAACCTACAGGGGGCGCCCCATTGGCCTACGAGCAGTACTTC,CASSEPTGGAPLAYEQYF
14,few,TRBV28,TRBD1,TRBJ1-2,TGTGCCAGCAGTTTTAGTAGGGGGCGGTTTGGCTACACCTTC,CASSFSRGRFGYTF
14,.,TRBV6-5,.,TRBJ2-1,TGTGCCAGCAGTTTCCGGCGGGCACACAATGAGCAGTTCTTC,CASSFRRAHNEQFF
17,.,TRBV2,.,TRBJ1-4,TGTGCCAGCTGCCGGGACGGACTAACTCCAACTAATGAAAAACTGTTTTTT,CASCRDGLTPTNEKLFF
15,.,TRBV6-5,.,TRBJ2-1,TGTGCCAGCAGTTACCTCCGGGACTCCTACAATGAGCAGTTCTTC,CASSYLRDSYNEQFF
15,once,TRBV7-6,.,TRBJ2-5,TGTGCCAGCAGCTTAGCTTCAGGGGATGTGGAGACCCAGTACTTC,CASSLASGDVETQYF
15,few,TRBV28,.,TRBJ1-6,TGTGCCAGCAGTTTGGTAGGGGTAGAGAATTCACCCCTCCACTTT,CASSLVGVENSPLHF
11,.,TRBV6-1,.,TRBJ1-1,TGTGCCAGCAGTGGAGGGCCAGAAGCTTTCTTT,CASSGGPEAFF
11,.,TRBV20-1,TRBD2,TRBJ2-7,TGCGGATGCGGGGGGGCCAACGAGCAGTACTTC,CGCGGANEQYF
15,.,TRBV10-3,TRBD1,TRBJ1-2,TGTGCCATCACCGCCGGGACAGATCATAACTATGGCTACACCTTC,CAITAGTDHNYGYTF
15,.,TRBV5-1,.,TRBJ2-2,TGCGCCAGCCGCCCGGTGTCAACCCTCAACGGGGAGCTGTTTTTT,CASRPVSTLNGELFF
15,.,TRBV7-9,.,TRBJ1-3,TGTGCCAGCACCCCCGGAGGGCGAAGTGGAAACACCATATATTTT,CASTPGGRSGNTIYF
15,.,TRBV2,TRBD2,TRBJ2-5,TGTGCCAGCAGTGAAGCGCTAGCGGCGCTCAGGACCCAGTACTTC,CASSEALAALRTQYF
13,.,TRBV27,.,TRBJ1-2,TGTGCCAGCAGTCCCTCAGGGCACTATGGCTACACCTTC,CASSPSGHYGYTF
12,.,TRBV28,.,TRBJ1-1,TGTGCCAGCCATTCAGTTAACACTGAAGCTTTCTTT,CASHSVNTEAFF
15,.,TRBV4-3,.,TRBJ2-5,TGCGCCAGCAGCCAAGATACCCCTGCGTGGGAGACCCAGTACTTC,CASSQDTPAWETQYF
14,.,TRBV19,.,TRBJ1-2,TGTGCCAGTAGTAGCCCCCAGGATAACTATGGCTACACCTTC,CASSSPQDNYGYTF
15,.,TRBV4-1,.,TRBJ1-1,TGCGCCAGCAGCCAAGATCCCTGGTTCCCAGGGAAGGCTTTCTTT,CASSQDPWFPGKAFF
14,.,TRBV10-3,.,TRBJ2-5,TGTGCCATCAGCACAGCGGGTAACCAAGAGACCCAGTACTTC,CAISTAGNQETQYF
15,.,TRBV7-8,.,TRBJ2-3,TGTGCCAGCAGGGTCGGGGGGCCGGGCACAGATACGCAGTATTTT,CASRVGGPGTDTQYF
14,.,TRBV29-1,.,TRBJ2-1,TGCAGCGTTGAAGAAAGGGGCAGGGGCGATGAGCAGTTCTTC,CSVEERGRGDEQFF
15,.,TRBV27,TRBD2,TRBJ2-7,TGTGCCAGCAGTTCAACTAGCGGGGGGGCCTACGAGCAGTACTTC,CASSSTSGGAYEQYF
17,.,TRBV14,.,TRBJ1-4,TGTGCCAGCAGCCAAGCCCCGGGACTTTCAACTAATGAAAAACTGTTTTTT,CASSQAPGLSTNEKLFF
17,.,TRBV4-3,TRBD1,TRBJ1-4,TGCGCCAGCAGCCAAGATGTCAGGGGGCAGGCTAATGAAAAACTGTTTTTT,CASSQDVRGQANEKLFF
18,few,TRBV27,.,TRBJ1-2,TGTGCCAGCAGTCCCGCCGGGACACACTTCCTAGCTAACTATGGCTACACCTTC,CASSPAGTHFLANYGYTF
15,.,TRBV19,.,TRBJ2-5,TGTGCCAGTAGTATTCAACAGGGTCTAGGGCAGACCCAGTACTTC,CASSIQQGLGQTQYF
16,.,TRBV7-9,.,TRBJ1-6,TGTGCCAGCAGCTTAGGACAGAGCTCCTATAATTCACCCCTCCACTTT,CASSLGQSSYNSPLHF
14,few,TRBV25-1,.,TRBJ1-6,TGTGCCAGCAGGGAGACAGGTTCTAATTCACCCCTCCACTTT,CASRETGSNSPLHF
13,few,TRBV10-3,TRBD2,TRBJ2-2,TGTGCCATCAGGGGCGCGGGGGCCGGGGAGCTGTTTTTT,CAIRGAGAGELFF
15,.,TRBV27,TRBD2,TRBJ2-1,TGTGCCTCAACGGGGGGACTAGCGGGGGGAAATGAGCAGTTCTTC,CASTGGLAGGNEQFF